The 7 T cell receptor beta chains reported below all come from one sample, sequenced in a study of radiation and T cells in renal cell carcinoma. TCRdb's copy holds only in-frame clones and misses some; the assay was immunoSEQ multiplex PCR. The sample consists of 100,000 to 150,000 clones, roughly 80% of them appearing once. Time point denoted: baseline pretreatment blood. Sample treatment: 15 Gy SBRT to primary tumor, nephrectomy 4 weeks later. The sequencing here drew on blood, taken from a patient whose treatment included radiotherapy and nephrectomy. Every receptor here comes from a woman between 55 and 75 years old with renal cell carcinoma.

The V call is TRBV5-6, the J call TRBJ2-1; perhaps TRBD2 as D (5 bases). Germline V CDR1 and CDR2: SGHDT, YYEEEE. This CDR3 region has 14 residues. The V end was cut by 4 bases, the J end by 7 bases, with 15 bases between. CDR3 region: CASSRPLASNEQFF. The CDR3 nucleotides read TGTGCCAGCAGCCGACCTCTAGCTTCTAATGAGCAGTTCTTC.

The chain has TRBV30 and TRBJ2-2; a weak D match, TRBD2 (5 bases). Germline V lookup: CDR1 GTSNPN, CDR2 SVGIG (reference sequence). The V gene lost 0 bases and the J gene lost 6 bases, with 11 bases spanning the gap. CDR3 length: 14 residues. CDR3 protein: CAWSVLWGAGELFF. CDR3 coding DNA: TGTGCCTGGAGTGTCCTCTGGGGAGCCGGGGAGCTGTTTTTT.

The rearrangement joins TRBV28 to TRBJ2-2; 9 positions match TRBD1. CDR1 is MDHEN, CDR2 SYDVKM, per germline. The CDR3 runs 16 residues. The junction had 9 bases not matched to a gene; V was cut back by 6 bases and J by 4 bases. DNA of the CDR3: TGTGCCAGCAGGGTCGCCGGGACAGGGCCCACCGGGGAGCTGTTTTTT. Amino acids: CASRVAGTGPTGELFF.

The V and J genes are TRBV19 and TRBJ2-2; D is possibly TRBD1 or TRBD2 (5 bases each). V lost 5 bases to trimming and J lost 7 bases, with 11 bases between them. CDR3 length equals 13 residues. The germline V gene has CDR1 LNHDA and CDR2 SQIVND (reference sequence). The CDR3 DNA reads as TGTGCCAGTAGTCCCGGGACGGTCGGGGAGCTGTTTTTT. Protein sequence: CASSPGTVGELFF.

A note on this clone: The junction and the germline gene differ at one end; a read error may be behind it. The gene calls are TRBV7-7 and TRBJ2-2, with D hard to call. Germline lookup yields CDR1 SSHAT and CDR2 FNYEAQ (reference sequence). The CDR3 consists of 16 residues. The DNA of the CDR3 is TGTGCTAGCAGCTCTGATGTACCCTGGGATGCCGGGGAGCTGTTTTTT. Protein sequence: CASSSDVPWDAGELFF.

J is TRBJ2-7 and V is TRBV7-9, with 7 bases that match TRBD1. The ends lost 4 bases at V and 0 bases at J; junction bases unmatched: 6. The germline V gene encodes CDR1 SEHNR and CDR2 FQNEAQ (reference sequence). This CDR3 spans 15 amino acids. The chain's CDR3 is CASSSGQSYSYEQYF. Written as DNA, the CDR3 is TGTGCCAGCAGCTCGGGACAGTCTTACTCCTACGAGCAGTACTTC.

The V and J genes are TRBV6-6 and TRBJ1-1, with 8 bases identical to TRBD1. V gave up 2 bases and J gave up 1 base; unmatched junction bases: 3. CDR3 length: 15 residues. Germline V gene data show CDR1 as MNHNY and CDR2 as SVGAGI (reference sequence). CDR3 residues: CASSYLTGGNTEAFF. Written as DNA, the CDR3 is TGTGCCAGCAGTTACCTTACAGGGGGGAACACTGAAGCTTTCTTT.